This T cell receptor beta chain was recovered during a study of molecular identifiers for immune sequencing clone quantification. Across the whole study: The replicates split RNA from roughly 20,000 or 100,000 naive CD8 cells five ways and sequenced four.

The sample holds a few counts of this clonotype. TCRdb recomputed calls from the PCR reads with MiXCR, one row per CDR3 protein. The repertoire consists of just over 95,000 distinct CDR3 sequences, with roughly 26% occurring once and the leading ten covering 0.85% to 0.95%. The CDR3 totals 12 residues. V was clipped by 3 bases and J by 11 bases, with 12 bases between them. Libraries of naive CD8 cells were prepared from around 20,000 to 990,000 sorted cells using 10%, 30% or 50% RNA. When naive CD8 T cells were sorted, they were gated as CD8+CD4-CCR7+CD45RA+. The rearrangement joins TRBV12-3 or TRBV12-4 to TRBJ2-3; D remains ambiguous. Sample: naive CD8+ T cells from blood, with Jurkat cell RNA spiked in. Subset denoted: FACS-sorted CD8+CD4-CCR7+CD45RA+ naive T cells. The clonotype comes from a human donor in good health. Some libraries in this study had Jurkat cell RNA spiked in. CDR3 DNA: TGTGCCAGCAGTTTGACTCGAGTCGAGCAGTATTTT. Protein: CASSLTRVEQYF.